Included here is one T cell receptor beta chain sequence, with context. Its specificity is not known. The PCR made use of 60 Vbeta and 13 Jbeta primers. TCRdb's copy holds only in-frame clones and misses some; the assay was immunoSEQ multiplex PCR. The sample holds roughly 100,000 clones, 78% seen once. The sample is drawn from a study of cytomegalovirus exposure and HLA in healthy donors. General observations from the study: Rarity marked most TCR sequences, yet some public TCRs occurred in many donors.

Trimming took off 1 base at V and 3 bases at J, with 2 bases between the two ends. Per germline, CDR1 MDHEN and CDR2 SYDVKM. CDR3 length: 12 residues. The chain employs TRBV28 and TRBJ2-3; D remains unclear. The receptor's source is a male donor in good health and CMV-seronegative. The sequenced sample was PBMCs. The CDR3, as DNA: TGTGCCAGCAGTTTATTAACAGATACGCAGTATTTT. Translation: CASSLLTDTQYF.